This T cell receptor (beta chain) emerged from a study of T cells in Graves' hyperthyroidism and ophthalmopathy. Overall study findings and caveats: Classification by a 13 V-J model distinguished ophthalmopathy from stable hyperthyroidism. The model anticipated ophthalmopathy a median about six months pre-onset. Appearing also in blood were most of the thyroid clonotypes expanded above 0.001.

This CDR3 comprises 16 residues. Germline values: CDR1 DFQATT, CDR2 SNEGSKA (reference sequence). The J segment lost 3 bases and the V segment lost 3 bases, leaving 8 bases of the junction unmatched. RNA transcripts were the template for amplifying TCR beta CDR3 regions. HTBI primers drove first-round RT-PCR of the TCR CDR3. TCRdb independently ran MiXCR on the multiplex PCR reads; one entry per CDR3 protein. Of about 560,000 distinct CDR3 sequences in the sample, around 16% were seen once. This clonotype was observed at least ten times. The antigen is undetermined. Cells are PBMCs isolated from around 9.4 ml of fresh blood.

The TCR sequence derives from a young woman with Graves' hyperthyroidism. V usage is TRBV20-1 and J usage is TRBJ2-3, with 11 bases matching TRBD2. What was sequenced was blood. The CDR3 DNA sequence: TGCAGTGCTAGGGGACTAGCGGAGCAGGGGACAGATACGCAGTATTTT. The encoded protein is CSARGLAEQGTDTQYF.